The 14 T cell receptor beta chains given below trace back to one sample, sequenced in a study of cytomegalovirus exposure and HLA in healthy donors. This table comes from immunoSEQ multiplex PCR, and its TCRdb copy is limited to in-frame clones, with some not included. The sample holds fewer than 300,000 clones, roughly 90% seen once. The specimen was PBMCs. The receptors here all came from a woman aged 18-29 years in good health and CMV-seronegative.

J is TRBJ2-5 and V is TRBV6-1; weak D call: TRBD2 (5 bases). The CDR3 covers 13 residues. CDR1 is MNHNS, CDR2 SASEGT, per germline. V dropped 5 bases and J dropped 1 base, with 8 bases sitting between them. The CDR3 nucleotides are TGTGCCAGCAGTAGAGGGTCCCAAGAGACCCAGTACTTC. It codes for CASSRGSQETQYF.

The rearrangement uses TRBV4-3 and TRBJ1-5, with D possibly being TRBD1 (5 bases). The germline V and J ends were trimmed by 0 bases and 9 bases, with 15 bases remaining between them. Germline V CDR1 and CDR2: LGHNA, YSLEER. The CDR3 has 15 amino acids. CDR3 in amino acids: CASSQDRGGITPQHF. DNA of the CDR3: TGCGCCAGCAGCCAAGATAGGGGAGGGATTACGCCCCAGCATTTT.

The rearrangement links TRBV5-1 to TRBJ2-5, with 8 bases that match TRBD2. This CDR3 has 14 residues. J gave up 4 bases and V 2 bases, and 4 bases lay outside the gene matches. The germline V gene has CDR1 SGHRS and CDR2 YFSETQ. CDR3 sequence reads: CASSLGLARETQYF. CDR3 coding DNA: TGCGCCAGCAGCTTAGGACTAGCCCGAGAGACCCAGTACTTC.

The rearrangement joins TRBV19 to TRBJ1-1; D possibly corresponds to TRBD1 (6 bases). Trimming took off 5 bases at V and 4 bases at J, with 11 bases between the two ends. This CDR3 spans 13 amino acids. The germline CDR1 and CDR2 sequences are LNHDA and SQIVND (reference sequence). The CDR3 loop reads CASSHLRGTEAFF. The CDR3 DNA is TGTGCCAGTAGTCACCTCAGGGGCACTGAAGCTTTCTTT. The variable domain in full, with the rest retrieved from reference TRBV19 and TRBJ1-1, is DGGITQSPKYLFRKEGQNVTLSCEQNLNHDAMYWYRQDPGQGLRLIYYSQIVNDFQKGDIAEGYSVSREKKESFPLTVTSAQKNPTAFYLCASSHLRGTEAFFGQGTRLTVV.

The J gene is TRBJ1-5, the V gene TRBV25-1, with D perhaps matching TRBD1 (6 bases). Per the germline V gene, CDR1 is MGHDK and CDR2 is SYGVNS. This CDR3 is built from 14 residues. Trimming pared 2 bases from V and 4 bases from J, leaving 9 bases between. CDR3 sequence: CASSEPGDNQPQHF. The CDR3 bases are TGTGCCAGCAGTGAACCAGGGGATAATCAGCCCCAGCATTTT.

The chain employs TRBV5-4 and TRBJ2-4; 7 bases are a match to TRBD2. V shed 3 bases and J 8 bases; nucleotides not matched to a gene: 2. The germline CDR1 and CDR2 sequences are SGHNT and YYREEE (reference sequence). CDR3 length: 12 residues. The DNA of the CDR3 is TGTGCCAGCAGCTCCCGGGAGGACATTCAGTACTTC. It encodes CASSSREDIQYF.

The CDR3 spells CSTTEGGEQFF. CDR3 sequence (DNA): TGCAGCACCACGGAGGGAGGTGAGCAGTTCTTC. V is TRBV20-1 and J is TRBJ2-1; TRBD2 might be the D (6 bases). CDR1 and CDR2 (germline): DFQATT, SNEGSKA (reference sequence). The CDR3 runs to 11 residues.

The table lists this clone with a count of one. This chain joins TRBV5-1 and TRBJ2-1; D gene uncertain. The V gene's germline CDR1 is SGHRS and CDR2 YFSETQ. Trimming pared 4 bases from V and 2 bases from J, leaving 4 bases between. The CDR3 runs 12 residues. CDR3 residues: CASSLAYNEQFF. CDR3 nucleotides: TGCGCCAGCAGCCTAGCCTACAATGAGCAGTTCTTC.

This CDR3 is CASSQYQGKRERSSYEQYF. CDR3 nucleotide sequence: TGCGCCAGCAGTCAATATCAGGGGAAGCGGGAGCGGAGCTCCTACGAGCAGTACTTC. This chain connects TRBV23-1 to TRBJ2-7; TRBD2 aligns across 8 bases. TRBV23-1 is designated an ORF whose function remains uncertain. Trimming took 1 base from V and 0 from J; bases not matched to a gene: 14. This CDR3 contains 19 residues.

V gene TRBV27 combines with J gene TRBJ2-3; 10 positions agree with TRBD2. This CDR3 is built from 20 residues. With 3 bases clipped from V and 5 bases from J, the junction kept 20 bases outside the gene matches. Germline V gene sequence: CDR1 MNHEY, CDR2 SMNVEV (reference sequence). CDR3 protein: CASSFATLWLSGRAGDTQYF. The DNA for the CDR3 is TGTGCCAGCAGTTTCGCGACCCTGTGGTTGAGCGGGAGGGCTGGAGATACGCAGTATTTT.

This rearrangement joins TRBV25-1 to TRBJ2-7, with D possibly matching TRBD2 (5 bases). In germline, CDR1 is MGHDK, CDR2 SYGVNS. With 3 bases removed from V and 1 base from J, the gap between germline ends came to 16 bases. The CDR3 totals 16 residues. This chain's CDR3 is CASSEAGSKGSYEQYF. CDR3 coding DNA: TGTGCCAGCAGTGAGGCGGGTAGCAAAGGGTCCTACGAGCAGTACTTC.

The gene calls are TRBV27 and TRBJ1-2; 8 nucleotides match TRBD1. Per the germline V gene, CDR1 is MNHEY and CDR2 is SMNVEV (reference sequence). The CDR3 length is 17 residues. The trim removed 4 bases at V and 7 bases at J, leaving 17 bases unmatched. The CDR3 DNA reads as TGTGCCAGCAGTTCTAGCTCCAGAACCTCAGGGGGCTTTGGCTACACCTTC. It translates to CASSSSSRTSGGFGYTF.

The CDR3 nucleotides are TGTGCCAGTAGTATATTCAGGGGAAGCAATCAGCCCCAGCATTTT. Translation: CASSIFRGSNQPQHF. The chain has TRBV19 and TRBJ1-5, with D possibly matching TRBD1 (6 bases). This CDR3 is built from 15 residues. Trimming removed 2 bases at V and 1 base at J, with 9 bases between. The germline V gene has CDR1 LNHDA and CDR2 SQIVND (reference sequence).

This sequence joins TRBV5-6 and TRBJ1-5; weak D call: TRBD1 (6 bases). Germline assignment: CDR1 SGHDT and CDR2 YYEEEE. The length of the CDR3 is 14 residues. V was shortened by 0 bases and J by 7 bases, with 11 bases between the two germline ends. The CDR3 loop reads CASSLGEGGQPQHF. For the CDR3, the DNA is TGTGCCAGCAGCTTGGGAGAAGGGGGACAGCCCCAGCATTTT. The variable domain in full, completed from reference TRBV5-6 and TRBJ1-5, reads DAGVTQSPTHLIKTRGQQVTLRCSPKSGHDTVSWYQQALGQGPQFIFQYYEEEERQRGNFPDRFSGHQFPNYSSELNVNALLLGDSALYLCASSLGEGGQPQHFGDGTRLSIL.